This entry describes one TCR beta chain. This clone appeared a single time. What antigen it recognizes has not been identified. Base qualities were left out, and no much larger clone turns up one base away. This sample stems from a study of technical replicates of blood from a few donors (dated by TCRdb to 2015 to 2018). There are 14 amino acids in the CDR3, from cysteine to phenylalanine inclusive. The retained sequence is limited to the CDR3, 42 bases, with the frame set at the first base. The germline V gene (reference sequence) gives CDR1 as MNHEY and CDR2 as SMNVEV. V and J lose 4 bases and 8 bases, and a span of 17 bases separates them. The library was obtained by the immunoSEQ multiplex PCR assay. TCRdb re-hosts the immuneACCESS table, in-frame sequences only. Its copies lack some clones; in the studies checked, an unresolved V gene accounts for under half of them, and the cause for the rest is not known. The sample table shows about 48,000 clones, and around nine tenths are seen once. The ten largest clones capture about 3.9% of the sample.

The sequenced sample consisted of PBMCs. This TCR was recovered from a human donor in good health. Some clones in this sample may be carry-over from other donors' samples. This receptor chain uses TRBV27 and TRBJ1-2, with a weak D call of TRBD1 (5 bases match). At the DNA level, the sequence is TGTGCCAGCAGTTCCCCGGGGCGGGGAGGCGGCTACACCTTC. Translated, this gives CASSSPGRGGGYTF.